One TCR beta chain is described in this entry. The antigen is not known. A read error is likely here: a far larger clone is one base away. There are 15 residues in the CDR3. CDR1 is MNHEY, CDR2 SMNVEV, per germline (reference sequence). V dropped 4 bases and J dropped 1 base, with 14 bases sitting between them. Arm-PCR of CDR3 regions and iRepertoire HTBI primers were the basis on which TCR beta libraries were built. TCRdb fed the multiplex PCR reads into MiXCR, producing one record per CDR3 protein. The data hold over 400,000 distinct CDR3 sequences, with 14% observed a single time. As for time point: newly diagnosed GD, antithyroid drugs for less than 3 months. After RNA was extracted from PBMCs, the TCR library was made from it. This sample is part of a study of regulatory T cells in long-lasting Graves disease. Study-wide points: Sharing of public clonotypes was greater in persistent patients (more than 2,500) than in new patients (around 880). Thyroid tissue was not studied; only peripheral blood was. TRBV28, TRBJ1-2 and TRBJ2-5 emerged as the favored segments in persistent disease.

The same sample was also used in a study of T cells in Graves' hyperthyroidism and ophthalmopathy. That paper states: Hyperthyroidism had been newly diagnosed in patients aged 18 to 65, and its duration was under 2 months.

The clonotype was recovered from a woman aged 45-60 years with Graves disease. Sequencing used peripheral blood mononuclear cells (PBMCs), obtained at new diagnosis, from a patient treated with antithyroid drugs. This sequence joins TRBV27 and TRBJ2-7, with D perhaps assigned TRBD1 or TRBD2 (5 bases each). CDR3 DNA: TGTGCCAGCAGTTCCCGGGACGGCCCATCCTACGAGCAGTACTTC. This sequence encodes CASSSRDGPSYEQYF.